Listed here are 22 T cell receptor beta chains from one sample, sequenced in a study of radiotherapy plus CTLA-4 blockade in lung cancer. Sequenced by immunoSEQ multiplex PCR; TCRdb stores in-frame clones only, minus some. The table lists around 44,000 clones, 75% to 90% of them singletons, with over 15% in the top ten. This specimen consisted of peripheral blood, obtained from a patient treated with radiotherapy plus ipilimumab. These receptors were taken from a human donor with non-small cell lung cancer that progressed on radiotherapy plus ipilimumab. Some clones in this sample may be carry-over from other donors' samples.

The chain uses TRBV5-1 and TRBJ1-2, with TRBD1 identical over 10 bases. Per germline, CDR1 SGHRS and CDR2 YFSETQ. CDR3 length: 15 amino acids. V lost 4 bases, J lost 4 bases, and 7 bases stayed unmatched. The DNA of the CDR3 is TGCGCCAGCAGCCAAACCGGGACAGGGGTCTATGGCTACACCTTC. Translation gives CASSQTGTGVYGYTF.

Only a few counts were recorded for this clone. A far bigger clonotype differs at one base, so this is likely a read error. This rearrangement joins TRBV4-1 to TRBJ1-3, with D perhaps matching TRBD1 (6 bases). CDR1 and CDR2 (germline): MGHRA, YSYEKL. The CDR3 extends over 16 amino acids. Here the CDR3 DNA reads TGCGCCTGCAGCCCCGGGGGGGCGGACTCTGGAAACACCATATATTTT. Protein: CACSPGGADSGNTIYF.

CDR3 in amino acids: CATSTRDEQFF. The CDR3 bases are TGTGCCACTTCTACTAGAGATGAGCAGTTCTTC. The rearrangement links TRBV10-3 to TRBJ2-1, with D perhaps TRBD2 (5 bases). Germline CDR1 is ENHRY and CDR2 is SYGVKD. The CDR3 is 11 residues long. The V end lost 10 bases, the J end lost 8 bases, and 12 bases lay between the germline ends.

The chain joins TRBV9 to TRBJ1-5; 8 bases line up with TRBD1. Looked up from germline, CDR1 is SGDLS and CDR2 is YYNGEE. The CDR3 has 15 residues. V lost 4 bases to trimming and J lost 5 bases; unmatched junction nucleotides: 8. The chain's CDR3 is CASSPQTGDHQPQHF. DNA of the CDR3: TGTGCCAGCAGCCCCCAGACAGGGGACCATCAGCCCCAGCATTTT.

This clone appeared once. The chain uses TRBV5-5 and TRBJ2-3; D is unresolved. Trimming removed 0 bases from V and 9 bases from J, with 14 bases in between. The CDR3 runs to 14 residues. CDR1 SGHKS and CDR2 YYEKEE come from the germline V gene (reference sequence). In nucleotides, the CDR3 is TGTGCCAGCAGCTTGGCCGCAGTGGCCCAAACGCAGTATTTT. It is translated as CASSLAAVAQTQYF.

The CDR3 loop reads CSSSRGTDTQYF. In DNA, the CDR3 is TGCAGCTCTTCCAGGGGGACAGATACGCAGTATTTT. The V gene is TRBV29-1, the J gene TRBJ2-3; TRBD1 agrees at 7 bases. V shed 8 bases and J 3 bases; nucleotides not matched to a gene: 5. CDR3 length equals 12 residues. The germline gives CDR1 SQVTM, CDR2 ANQGSEA.

This clone was detected once. The V gene is TRBV30, the J gene TRBJ1-4; D perhaps matches TRBD1 (6 bases). The length of the CDR3 is 13 residues. Germline V gives CDR1 GTSNPN, CDR2 SVGIG (reference sequence). The V end was cut by 5 bases, the J end by 7 bases, with 14 bases between. CDR3 loop: CAWAKGGGEKLFF. The CDR3 nucleotides are TGTGCCTGGGCGAAAGGGGGTGGTGAAAAACTGTTTTTT.

V gene TRBV27 combines with J gene TRBJ2-1; 7 bases are a match to TRBD2. Germline values: CDR1 MNHEY, CDR2 SMNVEV (reference sequence). The CDR3 runs 15 residues. V was clipped by 4 bases and J by 9 bases; unmatched bases: 12. As DNA, the CDR3 is TGTGCCAGCAGTTCAAAGCGGGATCGGTTGGGTGAGCAGTTCTTC. Its translation: CASSSKRDRLGEQFF.

The chain recombines TRBV27 with TRBJ2-1; TRBD2 is a possible D gene (7 bases). The length of the CDR3 is 13 residues. The ends were cut back, 8 bases at V and 5 bases at J, with 13 bases in the middle. From germline, CDR1 is MNHEY and CDR2 SMNVEV (reference sequence). CDR3 nucleotides: TGTGCCAGCTGGGGGGGCTTCCACAATGAGCAGTTCTTC. Translating gives CASWGGFHNEQFF.

This clone came up once. In DNA form, the CDR3 reads TGTGCCAGCAGTCCAGGAGGGGCAGGGAAGGCAGATACGCAGTATTTT. Translating it yields CASSPGGAGKADTQYF. The V call is TRBV28, the J call TRBJ2-3, with D perhaps matching TRBD2 (6 bases). The germline CDR1 and CDR2 sequences are MDHEN and SYDVKM. The ends were cut back, 5 bases at V and 4 bases at J, with 19 bases in the middle. There are 16 residues in the CDR3.

The V gene is TRBV5-1, the J gene TRBJ2-3, with TRBD2 as a possible D gene (6 bases). This CDR3 contains 18 residues. CDR1 and CDR2 from the germline V gene are SGHRS and YFSETQ. V was shortened by 0 bases and J by 2 bases, with 19 bases between the two germline ends. The chain's CDR3 is CASSLEFRGLRYTDTQYF. Written as DNA, the CDR3 is TGCGCCAGCAGCTTGGAATTTAGGGGACTGAGGTACACAGATACGCAGTATTTT. The entire variable domain, with the rest obtained from reference TRBV5-1 and TRBJ2-3, is as follows: KAGVTQTPRYLIKTRGQQVTLSCSPISGHRSVSWYQQTPGQGLQFLFEYFSETQRNKGNFPGRFSGRQFSNSRSEMNVSTLELGDSALYLCASSLEFRGLRYTDTQYFGPGTRLTVL.

CDR3 coding DNA: TGTGCCAGCAGCTCCTCTAGCACAGATACGCAGTATTTT. Translation: CASSSSSTDTQYF. The chain employs TRBV5-8 and TRBJ2-3, with no clear D. Germline CDR1 SGHTS, CDR2 YDEGEE. The ends were cut back, 3 bases at V and 0 bases at J, with 5 bases in the middle. The length of the CDR3 is 13 residues.

The J gene is TRBJ2-5, the V gene TRBV13, with 7 bases matching TRBD1. Losses at the gene ends were 7 bases for V and 7 bases for J; bases not matched to a gene: 9. The CDR3 sequence is 13 residues long. Germline CDR1 is PRHDT and CDR2 is FYEKMQ (reference sequence). CDR3 loop: CASMLGGSGTQYF. CDR3 nucleotides: TGTGCCAGCATGCTAGGGGGCTCGGGGACCCAGTACTTC.

V gene TRBV14 combines with J gene TRBJ2-5; D is unresolved. Germline V gene data show CDR1 as SGHDN and CDR2 as FVKESK. V lost 1 base and J lost 5, with 5 bases in between. The CDR3 spans 12 residues. The CDR3 region has the DNA TGTGCCAGCAGCCAAGGGGCGGAGACCCAGTACTTC. Protein product: CASSQGAETQYF. Together with reference TRBV14 and TRBJ2-5, the CDR3 gives the full variable domain: EAGVTQFPSHSVIEKGQTVTLRCDPISGHDNLYWYRRVMGKEIKFLLHFVKESKQDESGMPNNRFLAERTGGTYSTLKVQPAELEDSGVYFCASSQGAETQYFGPGTRLLVL.

V gene TRBV12-2 combines with J gene TRBJ1-1; the table's D gene call, TRBD1, was not cross checked with the DNA. TRBV12-2 is labeled a pseudogene. The CDR3 runs 16 residues. CDR3 nucleotide sequence: TGTGCAAGTCGCTTACAGGGGGCACGAATGAACACTGAAGCTTTCTTT. Translation: CASRLQGARMNTEAFF.

The genes are TRBV4-3 and TRBJ1-2; tentative D call: TRBD1 (6 bases). This CDR3 contains 15 residues. V shed 4 bases and J shed 7 bases, with 19 bases lying between them. From germline, CDR1 is LGHNA and CDR2 YSLEER. The CDR3 loop reads CASSPSRGSIRGYTF. The CDR3 DNA is TGCGCCAGCAGCCCTTCCAGGGGATCGATACGTGGCTACACCTTC.

This sequence joins TRBV5-4 and TRBJ1-2, with 7 bases that match TRBD1. The trim removed 4 bases at V and 4 bases at J, leaving 7 bases unmatched. Per the germline V gene, CDR1 is SGHNT and CDR2 is YYREEE (reference sequence). The CDR3 is 14 amino acids. The CDR3 DNA is TGTGCCAGCAGCGCGGGACAGCGTGGCTATGGCTACACCTTC. Its translation: CASSAGQRGYGYTF.

This chain links TRBV27 with TRBJ1-4; no clear D gene. V lost 5 bases and J lost 4, with 8 bases in between. The CDR3 spans 13 residues. The germline V gene encodes CDR1 MNHEY and CDR2 SMNVEV (reference sequence). The CDR3 region has the DNA TGTGCCAGCAGTACGGGGATTAATGAAAAACTGTTTTTT. This translates into CASSTGINEKLFF.

The V and J genes are TRBV19 and TRBJ2-4; TRBD2 matches 16 bases. This CDR3 has 19 amino acids. V was clipped by 5 bases and J by 3 bases; unmatched bases: 10. The germline gives CDR1 LNHDA, CDR2 SQIVND (reference sequence). CDR3 region: CASSPSGTSGRVGKNIQYF. CDR3 coding DNA: TGTGCCAGTAGTCCCTCCGGGACTAGCGGGAGGGTAGGCAAAAACATTCAGTACTTC.

This clone has a handful of counts. The rearrangement links TRBV6-1 to TRBJ2-7; 11 bases map to TRBD2. CDR1 and CDR2 from the germline V gene are MNHNS and SASEGT. The CDR3 is 15 residues long. The ends lost 3 bases at V and 2 bases at J; junction bases unmatched: 3. CDR3 region: CASSERLAGPYEQYF. CDR3 in DNA: TGTGCCAGCAGTGAGCGACTAGCGGGGCCCTACGAGCAGTACTTC.

The chain recombines TRBV28 with TRBJ2-4; D might be TRBD1 (5 bases). Trimming removed 6 bases at V and 4 bases at J, with 22 bases between. CDR3 length equals 17 residues. Germline CDR1 MDHEN, CDR2 SYDVKM. The CDR3 sequence is CASSPGPQGKSKNIQYF. The DNA of the CDR3 is TGTGCCAGCAGCCCCGGGCCTCAGGGAAAGTCAAAAAACATTCAGTACTTC.

The V call is TRBV2, the J call TRBJ2-5; D unresolved. The J call may be incorrect, as the DNA end agrees better with TRBJ2-7. The V gene's germline CDR1 is SNHLY and CDR2 FYNNEI. The length of the CDR3 is 14 residues. DNA of the CDR3: TGTGCCAGCAGACTCAGACCTAGCTCCTACGAGCAGTACTTC. It yields the protein CASRLRPSSYEQYF.